This is a list of T cell receptor beta chains from one sample in a study of shared clonotypes between healthy human individuals. The protocol was immunoSEQ multiplex PCR, while the TCRdb copy is restricted to in-frame clones and leaves out a portion. The sample holds roughly 500,000 clones; around 95% are singletons and the top ten take 0.05% to 0.08%. Specimen: naive CD4+ T cells sorted from blood. The receptors were gathered from a young woman in good health. Each CDR3 is given with its conserved first and last residue. Fields, in order: J gene, CDR3 length, V gene, clone size, D gene, CDR3 DNA, CDR3 protein. The D gene is left open where the match is weak. Clone size, where shown, is once, few, many, or a class for clones that have expanded.

TRBJ2-7,14,TRBV6-1,.,TRBD2,TGTGCCAGCAGAGGGACTAGCGGGAGCTACGAGCAGTACTTC,CASRGTSGSYEQYF
TRBJ2-3,18,TRBV14,.,TRBD2,TGTGCCAGCAGCCAAGCAGCGAGGTTAGCGGGAGCCACAGATACGCAGTATTTT,CASSQAARLAGATDTQYF
TRBJ1-4,15,TRBV18,.,.,TGTGCCAGCTCACCCAGGGGTCCAACTAATGAAAAACTGTTTTTT,CASSPRGPTNEKLFF
TRBJ1-1,12,TRBV6-6,.,.,TGTGCCAGCAGCCCGGTTATCCGGGAGGCTTTCTTT,CASSPVIREAFF
TRBJ2-7,14,TRBV6-5,few,TRBD1,TGTGCCAGCAGTCGGGACAGGGGGCGGCACGAGCAGTACTTC,CASSRDRGRHEQYF
TRBJ1-5,12,TRBV10-3,.,.,TGTGCCATCAGTGGAGGGGATCAGCCCCAGCATTTT,CAISGGDQPQHF
TRBJ2-3,19,TRBV28,.,TRBD2,TGTGCCAGCAGTCTCTCAAGGGGACTAGCGGGAGTTAACACAGATACGCAGTATTTT,CASSLSRGLAGVNTDTQYF
TRBJ2-5,12,TRBV29-1,.,TRBD2,TGCAGCGTTCGGGCGGGAGGGGCGACCCAGTACTTC,CSVRAGGATQYF
TRBJ2-2,15,TRBV2,.,TRBD1,TGTGCCAGCACCTCTCAGGGGGCGAACACCGGGGAGCTGTTTTTT,CASTSQGANTGELFF
TRBJ1-4,17,TRBV28,.,.,TGTGCCAGCAGTCCGCCCATCTTAGGGGCAACTAATGAAAAACTGTTTTTT,CASSPPILGATNEKLFF
TRBJ1-1,13,TRBV5-1,.,.,TGCGCCAGCAGCTTGGAGGGACTGACTGAAGCTTTCTTT,CASSLEGLTEAFF
TRBJ1-4,12,TRBV29-1,.,.,TGCAGCGGATACAGGGAGGGTGAAAAACTGTTTTTT,CSGYREGEKLFF
TRBJ1-2,14,TRBV6-6,.,.,TGTGCCAGCAGTTACCACGGCCTTGGCTATGGCTACACCTTC,CASSYHGLGYGYTF
TRBJ2-7,13,TRBV5-1,.,.,TGCGCCAGCTGCCTAACACAGGAAAGCGAGCAGTACTTC,CASCLTQESEQYF
TRBJ2-2,14,TRBV11-3,.,TRBD1,TGTGCCAGCAGCGCACGACAGGGGTCCGGGGAGCTGTTTTTT,CASSARQGSGELFF
TRBJ2-4,17,TRBV27,.,.,TGTGCCAGCAGTTTAGGGGCCCGAGAGGGAACCAAAAACATTCAGTACTTC,CASSLGAREGTKNIQYF
TRBJ2-7,15,TRBV7-3,.,.,TGTGCCAGCAGCCCGTCCGGGACGGGGGTTAAGGAGCAGTACTTC,CASSPSGTGVKEQYF
TRBJ2-5,16,TRBV13,once,.,TGTGCCAGCAGCCAATCCCGGTTCCCCGCGAAAGAGACCCAGTACTTC,CASSQSRFPAKETQYF
TRBJ2-3,14,TRBV7-9,.,TRBD1,TGTGCCAGCAGCCTGACAGGGTGGGCAGATACGCAGTATTTT,CASSLTGWADTQYF
TRBJ1-2,14,TRBV4-1,once,.,TGCGCCAGCAGCCAAGTGAAGGGAAGGGCCGGCTACACCTTC,CASSQVKGRAGYTF
TRBJ1-1,12,TRBV29-1,.,.,TGCAGCGTTGACTCTACGCAGGAAGAAGCTTTCTTT,CSVDSTQEEAFF
TRBJ2-2,15,TRBV6-1,.,TRBD2,TGTGCCAGCAGTTTAATAGCGGGAGGGACCGGGGAGCTGTTTTTT,CASSLIAGGTGELFF
TRBJ1-6,14,TRBV7-8,.,.,TGTGCCAGCAGCTTAGCGCTTCAGAATTCACCCCTCCACTTT,CASSLALQNSPLHF
TRBJ2-5,13,TRBV7-3,.,.,TGTGCCAGCAGCTTAGACTCTGGGGAGACCCAGTACTTC,CASSLDSGETQYF
TRBJ1-5,12,TRBV29-1,.,.,TGCGTGGCGGGGAATAGCAATCAGCCCCAGCATTTT,CVAGNSNQPQHF
TRBJ1-2,15,TRBV27,.,TRBD1,TGTGCCAGCAGTTTGAACAGGGGCGCTAGCTATGGCTACACCTTC,CASSLNRGASYGYTF
TRBJ2-3,15,TRBV10-2,.,TRBD2,TGCGCCAGCAGTAGGACTAGCGGGAGCACAGATACGCAGTATTTT,CASSRTSGSTDTQYF
TRBJ2-7,16,TRBV6-1,.,.,TGTGCCAGCAGTGAAGACAGATGGTATGACACCTACGAGCAGTACTTC,CASSEDRWYDTYEQYF
TRBJ1-2,15,TRBV7-2,.,TRBD1,TGTGCCAGCGGATTCCCTGGGAGGGGGCTTTATGGCTACACCTTC,CASGFPGRGLYGYTF
TRBJ1-4,14,TRBV7-9,.,.,TGTGCCAGCAGCTTAGACGGTTCTAATGAAAAACTGTTTTTT,CASSLDGSNEKLFF
TRBJ1-4,15,TRBV10-3,.,.,TGTGCCATCAGTGAGTCGGGCAGAACGGGTGAAAAACTGTTTTTT,CAISESGRTGEKLFF
TRBJ2-1,16,TRBV27,.,TRBD2,TGTGCCAGCAGTTTATCGGCTAGCGGGACATACAATGAGCAGTTCTTC,CASSLSASGTYNEQFF
TRBJ1-2,13,TRBV6-6,.,.,TGTGCCAGCAGTAACCTACCCGAGGATGGCTACACCTTC,CASSNLPEDGYTF
TRBJ2-3,14,TRBV7-9,once,.,TGTGCCAGCAGCACCATGGGTAGCACAGATACGCAGTATTTT,CASSTMGSTDTQYF
TRBJ2-7,23,TRBV4-2,.,TRBD2,TGTGCCAGCAGCCGCCGACCTCGAAACTCGGGACTAGCGGGAAGGAGGGAAACCTACGAGCAGTACTTC,CASSRRPRNSGLAGRRETYEQYF
TRBJ1-4,14,TRBV30,.,.,TGTGCCTGGAATCCGGGAAAGACTAATGAAAAACTGTTTTTT,CAWNPGKTNEKLFF
TRBJ2-1,13,TRBV5-1,.,.,TGCGCCAGCAGTTCTGATCCATACAATGAGCAGTTCTTC,CASSSDPYNEQFF
TRBJ2-3,13,TRBV10-2,.,.,TGCGCCAGCGGGACCCCTAGCACAGATACGCAGTATTTT,CASGTPSTDTQYF
TRBJ2-1,17,TRBV7-9,.,TRBD2,TGTGCCAGCAGCCGCCCCGGTAGCGGGAGTTCCTACAATGAGCAGTTCTTC,CASSRPGSGSSYNEQFF
TRBJ1-2,14,TRBV25-1,.,.,TGTGCCAGCAGTGAACATTCGCGGCTCTATGGCTACACCTTC,CASSEHSRLYGYTF
TRBJ2-6,17,TRBV19,.,.,TGTGCCAGTAGTAATGCCAGGATAAACTCTGGGGCCAACGTCCTGACTTTC,CASSNARINSGANVLTF
TRBJ2-7,13,TRBV7-9,once,.,TGTGCCAGCAGCCCCGGTGGGCCCTACGAGCAGTACTTC,CASSPGGPYEQYF
TRBJ1-2,13,TRBV6-5,.,.,TGTGCCACCCATAGAGAGGGGAGTTATGGCTACACCTTC,CATHREGSYGYTF
TRBJ2-4,13,TRBV29-1,.,.,TGCAGCGTAATCAGAGGGGGGAGGAACATTCAGTACTTC,CSVIRGGRNIQYF
TRBJ2-1,13,TRBV2,.,.,TGTGCCAGCGGATCACTAGTATGGAATGAGCAGTTCTTC,CASGSLVWNEQFF
TRBJ2-7,15,TRBV2,.,TRBD1,TGTGCCAGCAGTGAAGCGGACAGGGGAAGCCACGAGCAGTACTTC,CASSEADRGSHEQYF
TRBJ1-4,13,TRBV28,once,.,TGTGCCAGCAGTTTGAGGCAATCGGAAAAACTGTTTTTT,CASSLRQSEKLFF